Listed below are T cell receptor beta chains from one sample, sequenced in a study of Ad26.COV2.S vaccination and SARS-CoV-2 variants. The method was immunoSEQ multiplex PCR; TCRdb's version includes in-frame clones alone and lacks a portion of them. The table has around 320,000 clones, about 82% seen once. The sample consisted of peripheral blood, taken in a trial of Ad26.COV2.S vaccine versus placebo. The receptors shown here come from a person between 18 and 60 years old who received the Ad26.COV2.S COVID-19 vaccine or a placebo. Each CDR3 is given without its conserved first and last residue.

cdr3_aa: ASSAGREKLF; v_call: TRBV5-6
cdr3_aa: ASSVRGNGNTEAF; v_call: TRBV9
cdr3_aa: ASSLGLTGGLGDTQY; v_call: TRBV5-1
cdr3_aa: ASRSTRNTEAF; v_call: TRBV7-9
cdr3_aa: AWSVISTGELF; v_call: TRBV30
cdr3_aa: AWSVRWGDGYT; v_call: TRBV30
cdr3_aa: ASSFRTYEQY; v_call: TRBV7-3
cdr3_aa: ASSRQGNTEAF; v_call: TRBV7-9
cdr3_aa: ASSLGDPGQGFSYEQY; v_call: TRBV5-1
cdr3_aa: ATSREDRSSYEQY; v_call: TRBV15
cdr3_aa: ASSPLSTGQGFEKLF; v_call: TRBV18